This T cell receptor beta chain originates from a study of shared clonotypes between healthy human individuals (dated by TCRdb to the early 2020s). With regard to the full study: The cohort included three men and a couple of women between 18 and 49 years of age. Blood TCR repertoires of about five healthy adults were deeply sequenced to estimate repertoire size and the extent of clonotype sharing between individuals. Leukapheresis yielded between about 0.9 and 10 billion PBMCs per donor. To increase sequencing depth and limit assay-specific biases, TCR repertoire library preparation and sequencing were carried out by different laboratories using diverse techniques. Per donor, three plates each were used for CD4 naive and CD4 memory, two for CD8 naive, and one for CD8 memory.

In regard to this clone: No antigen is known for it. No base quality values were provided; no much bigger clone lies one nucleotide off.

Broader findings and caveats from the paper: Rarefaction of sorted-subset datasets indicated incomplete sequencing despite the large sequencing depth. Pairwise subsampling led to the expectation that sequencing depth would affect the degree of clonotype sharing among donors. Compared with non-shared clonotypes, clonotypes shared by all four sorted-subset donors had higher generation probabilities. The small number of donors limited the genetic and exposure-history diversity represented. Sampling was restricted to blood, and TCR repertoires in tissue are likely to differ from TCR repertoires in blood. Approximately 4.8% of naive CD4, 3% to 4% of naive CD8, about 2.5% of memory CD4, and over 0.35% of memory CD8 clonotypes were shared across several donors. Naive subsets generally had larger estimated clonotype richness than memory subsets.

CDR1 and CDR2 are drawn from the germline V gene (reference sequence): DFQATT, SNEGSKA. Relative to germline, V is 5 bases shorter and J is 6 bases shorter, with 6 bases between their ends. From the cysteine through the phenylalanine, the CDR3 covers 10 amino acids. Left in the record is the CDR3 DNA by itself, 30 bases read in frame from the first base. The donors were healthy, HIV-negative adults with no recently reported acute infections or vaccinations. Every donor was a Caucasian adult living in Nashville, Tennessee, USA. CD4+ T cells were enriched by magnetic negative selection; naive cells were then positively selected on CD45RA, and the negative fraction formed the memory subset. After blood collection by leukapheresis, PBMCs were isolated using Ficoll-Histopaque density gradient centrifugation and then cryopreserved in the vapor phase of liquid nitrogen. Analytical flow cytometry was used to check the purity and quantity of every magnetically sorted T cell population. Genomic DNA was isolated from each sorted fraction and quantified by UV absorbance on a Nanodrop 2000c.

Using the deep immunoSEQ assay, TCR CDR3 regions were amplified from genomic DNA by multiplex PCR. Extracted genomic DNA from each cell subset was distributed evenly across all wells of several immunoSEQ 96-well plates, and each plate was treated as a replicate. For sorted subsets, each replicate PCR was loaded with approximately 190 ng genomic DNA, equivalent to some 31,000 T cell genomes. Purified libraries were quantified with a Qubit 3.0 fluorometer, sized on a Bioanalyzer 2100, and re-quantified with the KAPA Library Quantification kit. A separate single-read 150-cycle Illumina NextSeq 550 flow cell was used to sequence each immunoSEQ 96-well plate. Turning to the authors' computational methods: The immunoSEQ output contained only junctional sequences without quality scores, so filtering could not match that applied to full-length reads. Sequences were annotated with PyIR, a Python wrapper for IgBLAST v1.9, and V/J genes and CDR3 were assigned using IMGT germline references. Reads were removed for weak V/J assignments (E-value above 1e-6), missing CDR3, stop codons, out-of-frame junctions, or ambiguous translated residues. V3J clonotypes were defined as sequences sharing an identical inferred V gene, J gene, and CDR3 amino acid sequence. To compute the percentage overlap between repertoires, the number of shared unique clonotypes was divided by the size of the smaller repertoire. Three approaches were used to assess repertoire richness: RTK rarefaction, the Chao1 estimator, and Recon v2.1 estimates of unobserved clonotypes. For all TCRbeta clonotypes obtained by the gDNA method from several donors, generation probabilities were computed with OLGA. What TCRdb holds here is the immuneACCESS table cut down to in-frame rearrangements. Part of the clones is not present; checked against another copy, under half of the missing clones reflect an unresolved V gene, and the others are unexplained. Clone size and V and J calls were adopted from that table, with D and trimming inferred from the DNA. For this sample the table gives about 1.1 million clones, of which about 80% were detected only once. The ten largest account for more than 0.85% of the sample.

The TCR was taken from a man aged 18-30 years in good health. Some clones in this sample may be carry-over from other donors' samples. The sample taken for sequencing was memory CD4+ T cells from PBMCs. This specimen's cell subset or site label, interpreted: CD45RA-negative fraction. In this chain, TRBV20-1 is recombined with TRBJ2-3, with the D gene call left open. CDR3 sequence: CSARKDTQYF. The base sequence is TGCAGTGCTCGTAAGGATACGCAGTATTTT.